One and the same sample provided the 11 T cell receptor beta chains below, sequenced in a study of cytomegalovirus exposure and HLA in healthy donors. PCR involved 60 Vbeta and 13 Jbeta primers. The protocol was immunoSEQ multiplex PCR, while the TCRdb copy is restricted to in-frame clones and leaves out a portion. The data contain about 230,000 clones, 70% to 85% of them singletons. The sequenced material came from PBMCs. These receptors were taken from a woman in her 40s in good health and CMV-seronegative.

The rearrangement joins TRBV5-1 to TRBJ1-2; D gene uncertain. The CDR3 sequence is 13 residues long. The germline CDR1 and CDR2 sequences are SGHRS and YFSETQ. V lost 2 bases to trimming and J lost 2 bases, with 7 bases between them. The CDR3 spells CASSFVQNYGYTF. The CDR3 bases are TGCGCCAGCAGCTTCGTTCAGAACTATGGCTACACCTTC.

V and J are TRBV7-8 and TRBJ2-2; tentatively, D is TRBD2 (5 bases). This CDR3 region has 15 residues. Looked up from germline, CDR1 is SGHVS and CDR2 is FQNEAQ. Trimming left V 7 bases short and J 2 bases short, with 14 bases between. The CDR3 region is CASTPVTINTGELFF. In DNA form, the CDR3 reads TGTGCCAGCACCCCCGTGACTATCAACACCGGGGAGCTGTTTTTT.

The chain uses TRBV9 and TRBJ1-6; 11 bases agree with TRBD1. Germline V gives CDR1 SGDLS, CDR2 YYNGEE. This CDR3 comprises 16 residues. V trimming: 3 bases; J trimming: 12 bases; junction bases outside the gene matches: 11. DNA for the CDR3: TGTGCCAGCAGCGAGGGATCCGGGACAGGGGGGCTACCCCTCCACTTT. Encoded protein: CASSEGSGTGGLPLHF.

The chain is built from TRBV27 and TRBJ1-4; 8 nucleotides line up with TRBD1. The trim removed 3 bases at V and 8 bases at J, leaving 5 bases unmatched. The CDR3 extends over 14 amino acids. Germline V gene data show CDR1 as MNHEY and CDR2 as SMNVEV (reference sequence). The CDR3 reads CASSFRGQGEKLFF. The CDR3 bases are TGTGCCAGCAGTTTCAGGGGGCAAGGGGAAAAACTGTTTTTT. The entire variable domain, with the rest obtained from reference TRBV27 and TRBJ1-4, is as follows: EAQVTQNPRYLITVTGKKLTVTCSQNMNHEYMSWYRQDPGLGLRQIYYSMNVEVTDKGDVPEGYKVSRKEKRNFPLILESPSPNQTSLYFCASSFRGQGEKLFFGSGTQLSVL.

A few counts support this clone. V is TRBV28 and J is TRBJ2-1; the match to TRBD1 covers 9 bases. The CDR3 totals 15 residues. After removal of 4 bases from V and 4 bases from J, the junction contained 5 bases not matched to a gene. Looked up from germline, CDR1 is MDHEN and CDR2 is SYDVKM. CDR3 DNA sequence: TGTGCCAGCAGTTCCCCGGGACAGGGATACAATGAGCAGTTCTTC. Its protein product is CASSSPGQGYNEQFF.

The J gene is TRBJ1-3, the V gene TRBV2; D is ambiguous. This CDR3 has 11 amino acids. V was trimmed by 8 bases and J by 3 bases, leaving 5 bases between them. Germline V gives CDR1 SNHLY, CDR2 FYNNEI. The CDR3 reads CASSGGNTIYF. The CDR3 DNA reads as TGTGCCAGCTCAGGTGGAAACACCATATATTTT.

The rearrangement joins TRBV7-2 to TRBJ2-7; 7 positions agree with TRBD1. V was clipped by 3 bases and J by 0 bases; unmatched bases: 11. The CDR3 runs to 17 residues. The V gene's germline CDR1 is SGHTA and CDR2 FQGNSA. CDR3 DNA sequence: TGTGCCAGCAGCTTGGGGCCTACAGGGGAGAGCTCCTACGAGCAGTACTTC. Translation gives CASSLGPTGESSYEQYF. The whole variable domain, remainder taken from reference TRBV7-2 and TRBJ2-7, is GAGVSQSPSNKVTEKGKDVELRCDPISGHTALYWYRQSLGQGLEFLIYFQGNSAPDKSGLPSDRFSAERTGGSVSTLTIQRTQQEDSAVYLCASSLGPTGESSYEQYFGPGTRLTVT.

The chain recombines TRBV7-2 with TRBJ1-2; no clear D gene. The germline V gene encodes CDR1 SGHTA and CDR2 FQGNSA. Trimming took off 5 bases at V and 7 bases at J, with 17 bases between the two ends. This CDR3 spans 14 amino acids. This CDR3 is CASSPFELSSGYTF. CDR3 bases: TGTGCCAGCAGCCCTTTCGAACTGTCTAGTGGCTACACCTTC.

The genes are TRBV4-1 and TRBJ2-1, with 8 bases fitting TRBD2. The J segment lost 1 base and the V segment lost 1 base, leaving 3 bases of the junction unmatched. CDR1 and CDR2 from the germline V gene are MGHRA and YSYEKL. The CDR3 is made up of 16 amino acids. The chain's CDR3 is CASSQAGLASYNEQFF. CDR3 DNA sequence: TGCGCCAGCAGCCAAGCAGGACTAGCTTCCTACAATGAGCAGTTCTTC.

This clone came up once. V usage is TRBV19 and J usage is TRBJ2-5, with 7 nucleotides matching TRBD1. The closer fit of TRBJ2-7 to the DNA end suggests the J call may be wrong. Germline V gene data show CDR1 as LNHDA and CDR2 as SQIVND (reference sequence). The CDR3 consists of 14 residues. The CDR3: CASSPRTGAYEQYF. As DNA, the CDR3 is TGTGCCAGTAGCCCAAGGACAGGAGCGTACGAGCAGTACTTC.

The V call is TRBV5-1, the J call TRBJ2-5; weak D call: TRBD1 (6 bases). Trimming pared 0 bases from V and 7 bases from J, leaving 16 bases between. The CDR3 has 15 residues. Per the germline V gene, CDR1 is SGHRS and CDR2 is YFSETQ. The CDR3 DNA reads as TGCGCCAGCAGCTTGGCCTACAGGGAAAGGGGGACCCAGTACTTC. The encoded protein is CASSLAYRERGTQYF.